Below, 20 T cell receptor beta chains from the same sample are listed, as sequenced in a study of spatial heterogeneity in lung cancer. Stated time point: sample taken at primary tumor resection. Whole RNA from tumor, nontumor lung or frozen PBMC was sequenced unsorted. TCRdb passed the 5' RACE reads through MiXCR, listing each CDR3 protein once. The top ten clones hold 4% to 6.5% of a sample with about 23,000 distinct CDR3 sequences, about 4.7% of them seen once. The source was PBMCs, collected at surgery. All receptors derive from a male donor with early-stage non-small cell lung cancer.

This clonotype was counted at least ten times. The genes are TRBV5-5 and TRBJ2-7; TRBD1 agrees at 7 bases. V trimming: 6 bases; J trimming: 3 bases; junction bases outside the gene matches: 12. Germline V gene sequence: CDR1 SGHKS, CDR2 YYEKEE (reference sequence). The length of the CDR3 is 15 residues. CDR3 nucleotides: TGTGCCAGCACCAAAGGGGGCACCTCAGTCTACGAGCAGTACTTC. Its translation: CASTKGGTSVYEQYF.

This clonotype appeared many times. The chain recombines TRBV12-3 or TRBV12-4 with TRBJ1-5; tentative D call: TRBD1 (5 bases). The CDR3 extends over 12 amino acids. V lost 6 bases and J lost 7, with 10 bases in between. CDR3 region: CASSAGGQPQHF. The CDR3, as DNA: TGTGCCAGCAGCGCGGGGGGACAGCCCCAGCATTTT.

This clonotype was recorded many times. The rearrangement joins TRBV11-3 to TRBJ2-6; 10 bases line up with TRBD1. With V trimmed by 5 bases and J by 0 bases, 7 bases remained unmatched. Per the germline V gene, CDR1 is SGHNT and CDR2 is YENEEA. This CDR3 is built from 18 residues. CDR3 bases: TGTGCCAGCAGCCCGAGACAGGGGGCCTACTCTGGGGCCAACGTCCTGACTTTC. Protein sequence: CASSPRQGAYSGANVLTF.

The table lists this clonotype with many counts. J is TRBJ1-4 and V is TRBV2; TRBD1 is a possible D gene (5 bases). The CDR3 runs to 13 residues. V shed 6 bases and J shed 5 bases, with 10 bases lying between them. Germline CDR1 is SNHLY and CDR2 is FYNNEI. CDR3 bases: TGTGCCAGCAGAGGAGGGGTCAATGAAAAACTGTTTTTT. It encodes CASRGGVNEKLFF.

Many counts were recorded for this clonotype. This chain joins TRBV7-9 and TRBJ1-2, with 8 bases aligning to TRBD1. The CDR3 consists of 14 residues. The trim removed 5 bases at V and 4 bases at J, leaving 6 bases unmatched. Germline V gene sequence: CDR1 SEHNR, CDR2 FQNEAQ (reference sequence). CDR3 protein: CASSRGQGGYGYTF. The CDR3 bases are TGTGCCAGCAGCCGTGGACAGGGAGGCTATGGCTACACCTTC.

In its sample, this clonotype is medium-sized. The rearrangement uses TRBV29-1 and TRBJ1-1, with unresolved D. This CDR3 region has 13 residues. V was cut by 4 bases and J by 0 bases, with 9 bases left in between. Germline assignment: CDR1 SQVTM and CDR2 ANQGSEA. In nucleotides, the CDR3 is TGCAGCGTTGTAAGGCAGATGAACACTGAAGCTTTCTTT. Translating gives CSVVRQMNTEAFF.

Many counts were recorded for this clonotype. This chain links TRBV19 with TRBJ2-7; maybe TRBD2 (6 bases). CDR3 length equals 14 residues. Germline lookup yields CDR1 LNHDA and CDR2 SQIVND (reference sequence). The V end was cut by 3 bases, the J end by 4 bases, with 13 bases between. Here the CDR3 reads CASSIRGTTYEQYF. The CDR3 region has the DNA TGTGCCAGTAGTATTCGGGGGACCACTTACGAGCAGTACTTC.

This clonotype was seen ten or more times. The chain employs TRBV28 and TRBJ2-3; possibly TRBD2 for D (7 bases). Per germline, CDR1 MDHEN and CDR2 SYDVKM. This CDR3 region has 19 residues. V lost 3 bases to trimming and J lost 1 base, with 23 bases between them. CDR3 in DNA: TGTGCCAGCAGTTTGCGACCGGGACACCTGGCGGGGGGCACAGATACGCAGTATTTT. This sequence encodes CASSLRPGHLAGGTDTQYF.

This clonotype occurred many times. The rearrangement joins TRBV12-3 or TRBV12-4 to TRBJ2-1; no clear D. The CDR3 is 13 amino acids. Trimming removed 5 bases at V and 7 bases at J, with 12 bases between. CDR3 loop: CASSLRALNEQFF. The CDR3 DNA reads as TGTGCCAGCAGTCTCCGGGCCCTAAATGAGCAGTTCTTC.

The chain employs TRBV6-5 and TRBJ2-3, with TRBD1 as a possible D gene (5 bases). The CDR3 has 12 residues. V was clipped by 6 bases and J by 6 bases, with 10 bases between them. Germline V gene lookup returns CDR1 MNHEY and CDR2 SVGAGI. CDR3 bases: TGTGCCAGCAGGAATGGGGCGGATACGCAGTATTTT. Translated, it gives CASRNGADTQYF.

This clonotype was found many times. CDR3 coding DNA: TGCAGCGTTGAACTCCTGTCAGGGGTCGGTGAAAAACTGTTTTTT. Amino acids: CSVELLSGVGEKLFF. The V and J genes are TRBV29-1 and TRBJ1-4; TRBD1 is a possible D gene (6 bases). This CDR3 has 15 residues. V gave up 2 bases and J gave up 7 bases, with 17 bases separating them. Germline CDR1 SQVTM, CDR2 ANQGSEA. Full variable domain (rest looked up from reference TRBV29-1 and TRBJ1-4): SAVISQKPSRDICQRGTSLTIQCQVDSQVTMMFWYRQQPGQSLTLIATANQGSEATYESGFVIDKFPISRPNLTFSTLTVSNMSPEDSSIYLCSVELLSGVGEKLFFGSGTQLSVL.

This clonotype was found many times. V gene TRBV27 combines with J gene TRBJ2-4; D ambiguous. This CDR3 region has 13 residues. Germline lookup yields CDR1 MNHEY and CDR2 SMNVEV (reference sequence). Trimming took off 7 bases at V and 3 bases at J, with 10 bases between the two ends. The CDR3 loop is CASMGWGKNIQYF. The CDR3 bases are TGTGCCAGCATGGGATGGGGCAAAAACATTCAGTACTTC.

This clonotype has ten or more counts. The chain employs TRBV30 and TRBJ1-2; weak D call: TRBD1 (6 bases). In germline, CDR1 is GTSNPN, CDR2 SVGIG (reference sequence). The CDR3 sequence is 14 residues long. Trimming removed 4 bases at V and 1 base at J, with 13 bases between. CDR3 sequence reads: CAWTGQIFNYGYTF. In nucleotides, the CDR3 is TGTGCCTGGACTGGACAGATTTTTAACTATGGCTACACCTTC.

This clonotype was observed at least ten times. The V and J genes are TRBV5-4 and TRBJ2-1; 8 nucleotides agree with TRBD2. J was trimmed by 2 bases and V by 3 bases; bases with no gene match: 4. From germline, CDR1 is SGHNT and CDR2 YYREEE (reference sequence). CDR3 length: 15 residues. CDR3 sequence (DNA): TGTGCCAGCAGCTCGTCCGGGGGGGCCTACAATGAGCAGTTCTTC. Its protein product is CASSSSGGAYNEQFF.

This clonotype was counted many times. The chain recombines TRBV28 with TRBJ2-2; TRBD1 agrees at 9 bases. J lost 5 bases, V lost 2 bases, and 3 bases had no gene match. Germline CDR1 reads MDHEN; CDR2 reads SYDVKM. The CDR3 contains 15 residues. CDR3 region: CASSLDRGWTGELFF. CDR3 in DNA: TGTGCCAGCAGTTTAGACAGGGGGTGGACCGGGGAGCTGTTTTTT. Variable domain in full (rest from reference TRBV28 and TRBJ2-2): DVKVTQSSRYLVKRTGEKVFLECVQDMDHENMFWYRQDPGLGLRLIYFSYDVKMKEKGDIPEGYSVSREKKERFSLILESASTNQTSMYLCASSLDRGWTGELFFGEGSRLTVL.

Many counts were recorded for this clonotype. The J gene is TRBJ1-1, the V gene TRBV27; D uncertain. Germline V gives CDR1 MNHEY, CDR2 SMNVEV (reference sequence). Trimming took 1 base from V and 1 from J, leaving 13 bases between them. The length of the CDR3 is 16 residues. CDR3: CASSLWAGKRNTEAFF. The CDR3 nucleotides read TGTGCCAGCAGTTTATGGGCCGGAAAGAGGAACACTGAAGCTTTCTTT.

Ten or more counts support this clonotype. V usage is TRBV4-2 and J usage is TRBJ1-1; 7 bases match TRBD1. Looked up from germline, CDR1 is LGHNA and CDR2 is YNFKEQ. This CDR3 has 17 residues. V lost 0 bases and J lost 2; bases outside the gene matches: 9. CDR3 in DNA: TGTGCCAGCAGCCAAGATCTACGGCGACAGGGAAACACTGAAGCTTTCTTT. Its translation: CASSQDLRRQGNTEAFF.

V usage is TRBV6-2 or TRBV6-3 and J usage is TRBJ1-5; 7 nucleotides align to TRBD1. Losses at the gene ends were 6 bases for V and 7 bases for J; bases not matched to a gene: 6. The CDR3 consists of 13 residues. CDR1 is MNHEY and CDR2 is SVGEGT in the germline V gene. Here the CDR3 DNA reads TGTGCCAGCAGACGTGGACAGGTCCAGCCCCAGCATTTT. Amino acids: CASRRGQVQPQHF.

This chain uses TRBV5-4 with TRBJ2-1; maybe TRBD2 (6 bases). Germline V CDR1 and CDR2: SGHNT, YYREEE (reference sequence). V was trimmed by 0 bases and J by 5 bases, leaving 24 bases between them. This CDR3 region has 19 residues. The CDR3 sequence: CASSLGLGGSGTNHNEQFF. CDR3 bases: TGTGCCAGCAGCTTGGGGCTGGGAGGTAGCGGTACTAATCACAATGAGCAGTTCTTC.

This clonotype was counted many times. The J gene is TRBJ1-1, the V gene TRBV2, with unresolved D. This CDR3 contains 13 residues. Germline loops: CDR1 SNHLY, CDR2 FYNNEI. Trimming removed 3 bases from V and 1 base from J, with 6 bases in between. The DNA for the CDR3 is TGTGCCAGCAGTGAGCAGGCGAACACTGAAGCTTTCTTT. Translating it yields CASSEQANTEAFF.